Listed below are T cell receptor beta chains from one sample, sequenced in a study of response to subunit inactivated influenza vaccine. Each CDR3 protein is one row after TCRdb ran MiXCR on the RT-PCR reads. The sample lists 600,000 to 850,000 distinct CDR3 sequences, roughly 15% occurring once. The sequencing used PBMCs from blood, collected 14 days before vaccination. These receptor sequences come from a man between 50 and 59 years old who received an inactivated influenza vaccine. The CDR3 runs from the conserved cysteine through the conserved F or W. D genes are given only for firm matches. Size tells how often a clone was seen (once, few, many) or the class of an expanded clone, and some rows leave it out.

v_gene: TRBV20-1; d_gene: NA; j_gene: TRBJ2-3; abundance: NA; CDR3nt: TGCAGTGTTCTCGGACCCGGGTGGTTAGGGGATACGCAGTATTTT; CDR3aa: CSVLGPGWLGDTQYF
v_gene: TRBV12-5; d_gene: NA; j_gene: TRBJ1-1; abundance: NA; CDR3nt: TGTGCTAGTCTGGGGCAGGACACTGAAGCTTTCTTT; CDR3aa: CASLGQDTEAFF
v_gene: TRBV7-3; d_gene: NA; j_gene: TRBJ2-3; abundance: NA; CDR3nt: TGTGCCAGCACCTTACGACAAGTCACAGATACGCAGTATTTT; CDR3aa: CASTLRQVTDTQYF
v_gene: TRBV4-3; d_gene: NA; j_gene: TRBJ2-7; abundance: few; CDR3nt: TGCGCCAGCAGCCAGTCCCCCCACCTCGGGGCCTCCTACGAGCAGTACTTC; CDR3aa: CASSQSPHLGASYEQYF
v_gene: TRBV3-1; d_gene: NA; j_gene: TRBJ1-4; abundance: NA; CDR3nt: TGTGCCAGCAGCCAAGAACGTACTGGGGCAACTAATGAAAAACTGTTTTTT; CDR3aa: CASSQERTGATNEKLFF
v_gene: TRBV7-2; d_gene: NA; j_gene: TRBJ2-3; abundance: few; CDR3nt: TGTGCCAGCAGCCTGGGGGCGGGGTTGGCAGATACGCAGTATTTT; CDR3aa: CASSLGAGLADTQYF
v_gene: TRBV12-3/TRBV12-4; d_gene: NA; j_gene: TRBJ2-3; abundance: NA; CDR3nt: TGTGCCAGCAGACCCCGGGGTAGCCGAGATACGCAGTATTTT; CDR3aa: CASRPRGSRDTQYF
v_gene: TRBV28; d_gene: TRBD1; j_gene: TRBJ1-5; abundance: many; CDR3nt: TGTGCCAGCAGACTGAGGACAGGGGGTAACAATCAGCCCCAGCATTTT; CDR3aa: CASRLRTGGNNQPQHF
v_gene: TRBV7-6; d_gene: NA; j_gene: TRBJ2-1; abundance: few; CDR3nt: TGTGCCAGCAGCTTAGTTGTAGATAGCTCCTACAATGAGCAGTTCTTC; CDR3aa: CASSLVVDSSYNEQFF
v_gene: TRBV20-1; d_gene: TRBD2; j_gene: TRBJ2-1; abundance: few; CDR3nt: TGCAGTGCTAGGCCCAGACTAGCGGGGGTTTATGAGCAGTTCTTC; CDR3aa: CSARPRLAGVYEQFF
v_gene: TRBV6-5; d_gene: NA; j_gene: TRBJ1-1; abundance: many; CDR3nt: TGTGCCAGCAGTTACCGTATGAACACTGAAGCTTTCTTT; CDR3aa: CASSYRMNTEAFF
v_gene: TRBV4-1; d_gene: NA; j_gene: TRBJ2-7; abundance: few; CDR3nt: TGCGCCAGCAGCCAACCCCGGCGGGGGACATACGAGCAGTACTTC; CDR3aa: CASSQPRRGTYEQYF
v_gene: TRBV5-5; d_gene: TRBD1; j_gene: TRBJ2-5; abundance: NA; CDR3nt: TGTGCCAGCAGGAGGGACAGTCGCCAAGAGACCCAGTACTTC; CDR3aa: CASRRDSRQETQYF
v_gene: TRBV7-2; d_gene: NA; j_gene: TRBJ2-4; abundance: NA; CDR3nt: TGTGCCAGCAGCCCCAACAATCTAGCCAAAAACATTCAGTACTTC; CDR3aa: CASSPNNLAKNIQYF
v_gene: TRBV7-2; d_gene: NA; j_gene: TRBJ2-5; abundance: NA; CDR3nt: TGTGCCAGCAGCTCTTCGCGGGAAGAGACCCAGTACTTC; CDR3aa: CASSSSREETQYF
v_gene: TRBV18; d_gene: TRBD1; j_gene: TRBJ1-1; abundance: NA; CDR3nt: TGTGCCAGCTCACCCAGGACAGGGGCCGCTGAAGCTTTCTTT; CDR3aa: CASSPRTGAAEAFF
v_gene: TRBV7-6; d_gene: TRBD1; j_gene: TRBJ2-7; abundance: few; CDR3nt: TGTGCCAGCAGCCCAAACAGGGGCGAGCAGTACTTC; CDR3aa: CASSPNRGEQYF
v_gene: TRBV12-3/TRBV12-4; d_gene: NA; j_gene: TRBJ1-1; abundance: NA; CDR3nt: TGTGCCAGCAGTTTAAGCGTTAGTGTTGGGAACACTGAAGCTTTCTTT; CDR3aa: CASSLSVSVGNTEAFF
v_gene: TRBV6-2/TRBV6-3; d_gene: NA; j_gene: TRBJ2-7; abundance: few; CDR3nt: TGTGCCAGCAGCCCATACGGGGGGCGGTACGAGCAGTACTTC; CDR3aa: CASSPYGGRYEQYF
v_gene: TRBV12-3/TRBV12-4; d_gene: NA; j_gene: TRBJ1-6; abundance: few; CDR3nt: TGTGCCAGCAGTACCCACAGGGATTCACCCCTCCACTTT; CDR3aa: CASSTHRDSPLHF
v_gene: TRBV29-1; d_gene: NA; j_gene: TRBJ2-7; abundance: NA; CDR3nt: TGCAGCGTTGAAGACCCGACCCAGGGACCCGAGCAGTACTTC; CDR3aa: CSVEDPTQGPEQYF
v_gene: TRBV29-1; d_gene: TRBD2; j_gene: TRBJ2-3; abundance: many; CDR3nt: TGCAGCGTTGTACTAGCGGTTAGCACAGATACGCAGTATTTT; CDR3aa: CSVVLAVSTDTQYF